The 10 T cell receptor beta chains presented below share a single source sample, sequenced in a study of T-cell reconstitution after alpha-beta-depleted transplantation in children. Preparation of the TCRbeta library was carried out with unique molecular identifiers. TCRdb fed the PCR reads into MiXCR, producing one record per CDR3 protein. The sample lists about 500,000 distinct CDR3 sequences, about 31% occurring once. Sequences were derived from PBMCs from the stem cell graft donor, sampled from the stem cell graft. The receptor set was obtained from a human donor who donated a stem cell graft to a child with aplastic anemia.

The V call is TRBV5-1, the J call TRBJ1-4, with no clear D. The CDR3 extends over 14 amino acids. Trimming took 4 bases from V and 5 from J, leaving 12 bases between them. CDR1 and CDR2 from the germline V gene are SGHRS and YFSETQ. CDR3 loop: CASSRGEANEKLFF. The CDR3 nucleotides are TGCGCCAGCAGCAGAGGAGAGGCCAATGAAAAACTGTTTTTT.

This chain uses TRBV19 with TRBJ2-7, with TRBD1 matching over 10 bases. This CDR3 has 15 residues. The V and J ends lost 0 bases and 8 bases, in that order; junction bases with no gene match: 7. CDR1 is LNHDA, CDR2 SQIVND, per germline (reference sequence). CDR3 region: CASSIEWSTGGQQYF. CDR3 DNA: TGTGCCAGTAGTATAGAATGGTCGACAGGGGGCCAGCAGTACTTC. Filled out from reference TRBV19 and TRBJ2-7, the complete variable domain reads DGGITQSPKYLFRKEGQNVTLSCEQNLNHDAMYWYRQDPGQGLRLIYYSQIVNDFQKGDIAEGYSVSREKKESFPLTVTSAQKNPTAFYLCASSIEWSTGGQQYFGPGTRLTVT.

This clonotype came up many times. The chain recombines TRBV20-1 with TRBJ1-5, with D unclear. The V end lost 3 bases, the J end lost 0 bases, and 12 bases lay between the germline ends. There are 15 residues in the CDR3. CDR1 and CDR2 from the germline V gene are DFQATT and SNEGSKA (reference sequence). As DNA, the CDR3 is TGCAGTGCTAGTGAGGTCCAGAATAGCAATCAGCCCCAGCATTTT. It encodes CSASEVQNSNQPQHF.

This clonotype has a handful of counts. This sequence joins TRBV28 and TRBJ1-3; D gene uncertain. The CDR3 spans 13 residues. Trimming stripped 8 bases from V and 4 bases from J, with 12 bases between. CDR1 is MDHEN and CDR2 is SYDVKM in the germline V gene. The CDR3 region has the DNA TGTGCCAGCTTGAGTTACTCGGGAAACACCATATATTTT. Its translation is CASLSYSGNTIYF. Using reference TRBV28 and TRBJ1-3 for the parts outside the CDR3, the full variable domain is DVKVTQSSRYLVKRTGEKVFLECVQDMDHENMFWYRQDPGLGLRLIYFSYDVKMKEKGDIPEGYSVSREKKERFSLILESASTNQTSMYLCASLSYSGNTIYFGEGSWLTVV.

This chain links TRBV7-2 with TRBJ2-7, with 9 nucleotides matching TRBD2. Germline CDR1 is SGHTA and CDR2 is FQGNSA. This CDR3 spans 16 amino acids. The junction had 12 bases not matched to a gene; V was cut back by 4 bases and J by 5 bases. The CDR3 loop reads CASSSGAGGLRNEQYF. The CDR3, as DNA: TGTGCCAGCAGCTCCGGCGCGGGAGGGCTAAGGAACGAGCAGTACTTC.

V is TRBV28 and J is TRBJ2-3; maybe TRBD1 (8 bases). CDR3 size: 15 residues. Trimming left V 7 bases short and J 2 bases short, with 16 bases between. Germline assignment: CDR1 MDHEN and CDR2 SYDVKM. The chain's CDR3 is CASKSQGGNTDTQYF. The DNA for the CDR3 is TGTGCCAGCAAATCACAGGGGGGGAACACAGATACGCAGTATTTT. The full variable domain, rest sourced from reference TRBV28 and TRBJ2-3, is DVKVTQSSRYLVKRTGEKVFLECVQDMDHENMFWYRQDPGLGLRLIYFSYDVKMKEKGDIPEGYSVSREKKERFSLILESASTNQTSMYLCASKSQGGNTDTQYFGPGTRLTVL.

This clonotype has more than one count but fewer than ten. V and J are TRBV7-6 and TRBJ2-3; 7 positions agree with TRBD2. The CDR3 is made up of 14 amino acids. With V trimmed by 5 bases and J by 4 bases, 6 bases remained unmatched. The germline gives CDR1 SGHVS, CDR2 FNYEAQ. The CDR3 is CASSPLTSADTQYF. CDR3 nucleotide sequence: TGTGCCAGCAGCCCACTCACTAGCGCAGATACGCAGTATTTT.

The chain couples TRBV30 to TRBJ1-1, with a tentative D call TRBD1 (6 bases). V lost 5 bases, J lost 0 bases, and 25 bases lay in between. CDR1 and CDR2 from the germline V gene are GTSNPN and SVGIG (reference sequence). The CDR3 is 18 amino acids. The CDR3 is CAWGRGGLVSGMNTEAFF. The CDR3 coding sequence is TGTGCCTGGGGCCGGGGGGGGCTCGTGTCCGGTATGAACACTGAAGCTTTCTTT.

The CDR3 region is CASSQDSRLAGYSYNEQFF. The CDR3 nucleotides read TGCGCCAGCAGCCAAGATTCCCGACTAGCGGGTTATTCCTACAATGAGCAGTTCTTC. V is TRBV4-3 and J is TRBJ2-1; 10 nucleotides match TRBD2. The germline CDR1 and CDR2 sequences are LGHNA and YSLEER. V shed 0 bases and J 1 base; nucleotides not matched to a gene: 9. The CDR3 runs 19 residues.

This clonotype was seen a handful of times. The chain carries TRBV6-5 and TRBJ2-1; the match to TRBD2 covers 14 bases. CDR1 is MNHEY and CDR2 is SVGAGI in the germline V gene. CDR3 length: 12 residues. J was trimmed by 13 bases and V by 10 bases; bases with no gene match: 6. The CDR3 DNA reads TGTGCCACCGGACTAGCGGGAGGACGCCAGTTCTTC. This encodes CATGLAGGRQFF.